The 22 T cell receptor beta chains listed next were all sequenced from one sample in a study of CD4 T cell repertoires in COVID-19. Sequencing was done directly on freshly isolated, uncultured memory T cells. Assay: immunoSEQ multiplex PCR; the TCRdb copy retains only in-frame clones and omits some. The sample gives roughly 23,000 clones, around nine tenths of which show up once; around 0.58% is in the top ten. The sequencing used central memory CD4+ T cells from blood, collected before the COVID-19 pandemic. These receptors all come from a human donor who had COVID-19.

Only one count was recorded for this clone. The chain carries TRBV15 and TRBJ1-2; 12 bases are a match to TRBD1. V lost 4 bases and J lost 5; bases outside the gene matches: 8. The germline gives CDR1 LNHNV, CDR2 YYDKDF (reference sequence). The CDR3 loop spans 16 amino acids. The CDR3 DNA follows: TGTGCCACCAGCAAAGAGGGACAGGGGGCCGGGTATGGCTACACCTTC. Encoded protein: CATSKEGQGAGYGYTF.

This clone was seen more than once but under ten times. V and J are TRBV2 and TRBJ1-1, with 9 bases that match TRBD1. Germline CDR1 and CDR2: SNHLY and FYNNEI. The junction had 16 bases not matched to a gene; V was cut back by 5 bases and J by 3 bases. This CDR3 is built from 18 residues. CDR3 sequence: CASSRIQGAQGADTEAFF. In DNA form, the CDR3 reads TGTGCCAGCAGTAGAATACAGGGGGCGCAGGGAGCAGACACTGAAGCTTTCTTT. The full variable domain, its missing parts supplied by reference TRBV2 and TRBJ1-1, is EPEVTQTPSHQVTQMGQEVILRCVPISNHLYFYWYRQILGQKVEFLVSFYNNEISEKSEIFDDQFSVERPDGSNFTLKIRSTKLEDSAMYFCASSRIQGAQGADTEAFFGQGTRLTVV.

The V and J genes are TRBV19 and TRBJ1-4, with 11 bases aligning to TRBD1. Germline CDR1 and CDR2: LNHDA and SQIVND (reference sequence). The CDR3 is 15 residues long. J was trimmed by 8 bases and V by 5 bases; bases with no gene match: 7. This chain's CDR3 is CASSLRTGGREKLFF. As DNA, the CDR3 is TGTGCCAGTAGTCTGAGGACAGGGGGCAGGGAAAAACTGTTTTTT.

This clone was picked up one time. The rearrangement uses TRBV7-6 and TRBJ1-5; D is undetermined. Germline V lookup: CDR1 SGHVS, CDR2 FNYEAQ. Trimming pared 5 bases from V and 6 bases from J, leaving 20 bases between. This CDR3 comprises 16 residues. The CDR3: CASSPSEGRTGQPQHF. The CDR3 DNA reads TGTGCCAGCAGCCCTAGCGAAGGCAGGACCGGTCAGCCCCAGCATTTT.

The chain recombines TRBV11-2 with TRBJ2-5, with 9 bases fitting TRBD1. From germline, CDR1 is SGHAT and CDR2 FQNNGV. V was clipped by 5 bases and J by 5 bases; unmatched bases: 9. This CDR3 has 15 residues. Here the CDR3 reads CASSARQGGWETQYF. The CDR3 DNA follows: TGTGCCAGCAGCGCTCGACAGGGGGGTTGGGAGACCCAGTACTTC.

V gene TRBV28 combines with J gene TRBJ2-7; D call uncertain. The CDR3 extends over 13 amino acids. The ends were cut back, 3 bases at V and 2 bases at J, with 8 bases in the middle. Germline V gives CDR1 MDHEN, CDR2 SYDVKM. Written as DNA, the CDR3 is TGTGCCAGCAGTTTCCAACGGGCCTACGAGCAGTACTTC. Its translation is CASSFQRAYEQYF.

The rearrangement links TRBV5-1 to TRBJ2-3; the match to TRBD1 covers 7 bases. Per germline, CDR1 SGHRS and CDR2 YFSETQ. V was clipped by 0 bases and J by 5 bases; unmatched bases: 9. The CDR3 extends over 16 amino acids. The CDR3 here is CASSLAIDRAGDTQYF. Written as DNA, the CDR3 is TGCGCCAGCAGCTTGGCCATTGACAGGGCCGGAGATACGCAGTATTTT.

V gene TRBV11-3 combines with J gene TRBJ2-3; D not certain. Germline V gene sequence: CDR1 SGHNT, CDR2 YENEEA. The CDR3 length is 13 residues. V lost 5 bases and J lost 1, with 7 bases in between. In DNA form, the CDR3 reads TGTGCCAGCAGCCCCTCGGGCACAGATACGCAGTATTTT. Translation: CASSPSGTDTQYF. Full variable domain (missing parts from reference TRBV11-3 and TRBJ2-3): EAGVVQSPRYKIIEKKQPVAFWCNPISGHNTLYWYLQNLGQGPELLIRYENEEAVDDSQLPKDRFSAERLKGVDSTLKIQPAELGDSAVYLCASSPSGTDTQYFGPGTRLTVL.

This rearrangement joins TRBV11-2 to TRBJ2-3; tentative D call: TRBD1 (6 bases). V lost 5 bases, J lost 3 bases, and 15 bases lay in between. Germline V gene data show CDR1 as SGHAT and CDR2 as FQNNGV. This CDR3 comprises 15 residues. Here the CDR3 DNA reads TGTGCCAGCAGCCCCCTCATTCAGGGGACAGATACGCAGTATTTT. Its translation is CASSPLIQGTDTQYF.

This chain connects TRBV11-3 to TRBJ1-1, with D possibly TRBD1 on 5 matching bases. The V and J ends lost 5 bases and 4 bases respectively, with 14 bases between them. The V gene's germline CDR1 is SGHNT and CDR2 YENEEA. The CDR3 is 14 amino acids. The CDR3 DNA is TGTGCCAGCAGCCCGGGGGGGGTCATCACTGAAGCTTTCTTT. This encodes CASSPGGVITEAFF.

The V call is TRBV5-1, the J call TRBJ2-3, with 7 bases identical to TRBD1. The CDR3 extends over 15 amino acids. The germline V gene has CDR1 SGHRS and CDR2 YFSETQ. Losses at the gene ends were 4 bases for V and 1 base for J; bases not matched to a gene: 6. CDR3 in amino acids: CASSVRDSRTDTQYF. The DNA for the CDR3 is TGCGCCAGCAGCGTTCGGGACAGTCGCACAGATACGCAGTATTTT.

V gene TRBV10-2 combines with J gene TRBJ2-6; unclear D gene. Trimming removed 0 bases at V and 0 bases at J, with 12 bases between. The V gene's germline CDR1 is WSHSY and CDR2 SAAADI. The CDR3 runs 18 residues. CDR3 sequence reads: CASSESHSLSSGANVLTF. CDR3 nucleotide sequence: TGCGCCAGCAGTGAGTCGCACAGCCTTTCCTCTGGGGCCAACGTCCTGACTTTC.

The chain recombines TRBV5-4 with TRBJ2-2, with TRBD2 matching 8 bases. The CDR3 has 16 amino acids. V shed 5 bases, J shed 1 base, and the junction held 7 bases outside the gene matches. Germline V gene sequence: CDR1 SGHNT, CDR2 YYREEE (reference sequence). CDR3 in DNA: TGTGCCAGCAGTCTGGCGGGGGGTATGAACACCGGGGAGCTGTTTTTT. Residues: CASSLAGGMNTGELFF.

Here the CDR3 reads CASSTGPYGGYTF. The CDR3 DNA reads TGCGCCAGCAGTACAGGGCCATATGGGGGCTACACCTTC. The J gene is TRBJ1-2, the V gene TRBV10-2; TRBD1 might be the D (6 bases). This CDR3 is built from 13 residues. CDR1 WSHSY and CDR2 SAAADI come from the germline V gene. Trimming pared 5 bases from V and 8 bases from J, leaving 15 bases between.

The gene calls are TRBV10-3 and TRBJ1-1; 8 nucleotides line up with TRBD1. Trimming cost V 8 bases and J 6 bases; bases outside gene matches: 11. CDR3 length: 14 residues. Looked up from germline, CDR1 is ENHRY and CDR2 is SYGVKD. CDR3 bases: TGTGCCATCCAAGAGACAGGGGAAAGAGCTGAAGCTTTCTTT. Its protein is CAIQETGERAEAFF.

The rearrangement links TRBV5-1 to TRBJ2-3; 10 nucleotides match TRBD2. CDR3 length equals 17 residues. The germline gives CDR1 SGHRS, CDR2 YFSETQ. J gave up 1 base and V 4 bases, and 9 bases lay outside the gene matches. The CDR3 DNA sequence: TGCGCCAGCAGCACCCGACCAGGGACTAGCGGCACAGATACGCAGTATTTT. This translates into CASSTRPGTSGTDTQYF.

The V and J genes are TRBV4-1 and TRBJ1-2; no reliable D call. The CDR3 has 17 amino acids. Trimming stripped 1 base from V and 6 bases from J, with 21 bases between. Germline V gene data show CDR1 as MGHRA and CDR2 as YSYEKL. The CDR3 sequence: CASSQVITEAYLHGYTF. CDR3 sequence (DNA): TGCGCCAGCAGCCAAGTAATCACCGAGGCCTACTTACATGGCTACACCTTC.

The chain couples TRBV7-6 to TRBJ2-7; 8 nucleotides line up with TRBD1. V dropped 1 base and J dropped 0; count of bases not matched to a gene: 2. The CDR3 length is 15 residues. Germline loops: CDR1 SGHVS, CDR2 FNYEAQ. CDR3 DNA sequence: TGTGCCAGCAGCTTAGGGACAGGGAGCTCCTACGAGCAGTACTTC. It codes for CASSLGTGSSYEQYF.

The chain recombines TRBV5-8 with TRBJ1-2; 12 bases map to TRBD1. The trim removed 4 bases at V and 2 bases at J, leaving 6 bases unmatched. Germline CDR1 reads SGHTS; CDR2 reads YDEGEE. The CDR3 length is 16 residues. The CDR3 spells CASSPRDRGRNYGYTF. The CDR3 bases are TGTGCCAGCAGCCCCCGGGACAGGGGGCGAAACTATGGCTACACCTTC.

This rearrangement joins TRBV7-9 to TRBJ1-2; TRBD1 is a possible D gene (5 bases). Trimming took 5 bases from V and 0 from J, leaving 13 bases between them. The CDR3 length is 15 residues. Germline CDR1 reads SEHNR; CDR2 reads FQNEAQ (reference sequence). CDR3: CASSPPGLANYGYTF. Here the CDR3 DNA reads TGTGCCAGCAGCCCGCCGGGACTTGCTAACTATGGCTACACCTTC.

The gene calls are TRBV10-3 and TRBJ2-7; 10 positions match TRBD2. Germline V lookup: CDR1 ENHRY, CDR2 SYGVKD. After removal of 3 bases from V and 4 bases from J, the junction contained 6 bases not matched to a gene. CDR3 size: 15 residues. The CDR3 sequence: CAISDPLAGPYEQYF. The DNA for the CDR3 is TGTGCCATCAGTGACCCACTAGCGGGACCGTACGAGCAGTACTTC.

The chain employs TRBV6-5 and TRBJ1-2, with D unresolved. Germline V gene lookup returns CDR1 MNHEY and CDR2 SVGAGI. The CDR3 is 14 residues long. Trimming stripped 7 bases from V and 0 bases from J, with 12 bases between. The CDR3 reads CASTPLGANYGYTF. In DNA form, the CDR3 reads TGTGCCAGCACCCCACTCGGGGCTAACTATGGCTACACCTTC.